These T cell receptor beta chains were read from a single sample in a study of shared clonotypes between healthy human individuals. Profiled with immunoSEQ multiplex PCR; TCRdb holds only in-frame clones, not every one. The sample gives 650,000 to 800,000 clones, roughly nine tenths of which show up once; nearly 25% is in the top ten. The sample was naive CD8+ T cells sorted from blood. The receptors come from a man aged 25-40 years in good health. Both conserved end residues are part of each CDR3. The order of the fields is CDR3 length, V gene, D gene, clone size, J gene, CDR3 protein, CDR3 DNA. D genes are given only for firm matches. The size entry is marked missing in some rows and otherwise reads once, few, many or a size class.

>12|TRBV5-1|-|-|TRBJ2-1
CASSLGGNEQFF
TGCGCCAGCAGCTTGGGTGGGAATGAGCAGTTCTTC
>12|TRBV5-4|-|-|TRBJ2-6
CAGGPGANVLTF
TGTGCCGGCGGACCTGGGGCCAACGTCCTGACTTTC
>13|TRBV6-4|-|-|TRBJ2-2
CASSERQYGELFF
TGTGCCAGCAGTGAGCGCCAATATGGGGAGCTGTTTTTT
>15|TRBV13|-|-|TRBJ2-6
CASSFAGSGANVLTF
TGTGCCAGCAGCTTTGCAGGGTCTGGGGCCAACGTCCTGACTTTC
>15|TRBV2|-|few|TRBJ1-2
CASSDQGTANYGYTF
TGTGCCAGCAGCGACCAAGGGACTGCGAACTATGGCTACACCTTC
>14|TRBV19|TRBD1|-|TRBJ2-7
CASSPGQKTYEQYF
TGTGCCAGTAGTCCGGGACAGAAAACCTACGAGCAGTACTTC
>17|TRBV7-9|-|once|TRBJ1-2
CASSLLTGLFDPYGYTF
TGTGCCAGCAGCTTACTTACTGGCCTGTTCGACCCGTATGGCTACACCTTC
>14|TRBV9|-|-|TRBJ2-7
CASSPGTVGYEQYF
TGTGCCAGCAGCCCCGGGACTGTAGGCTACGAGCAGTACTTC
>11|TRBV30|-|-|TRBJ2-1
CAWGDYNEQFF
TGTGCCTGGGGGGACTACAATGAGCAGTTCTTC
>13|TRBV9|-|-|TRBJ2-1
CASGPLLYNEQFF
TGTGCCAGCGGCCCCCTTCTGTACAATGAGCAGTTCTTC
>17|TRBV19|TRBD2|-|TRBJ2-1
CASSIGTSGTSYNEQFF
TGTGCCAGTAGTATAGGAACTAGCGGGACGTCCTACAATGAGCAGTTCTTC
>14|TRBV7-9|-|-|TRBJ2-2
CASSLLANTGELFF
TGTGCCAGCAGCTTATTGGCTAACACCGGGGAGCTGTTTTTT
>12|TRBV5-6|TRBD2|-|TRBJ2-1
CASSFSGRAEFF
TGTGCCAGCAGCTTTAGCGGGAGGGCTGAGTTCTTC
>13|TRBV28|-|-|TRBJ2-1
CASSLGPYNEQFF
TGTGCCAGCAGTTTAGGTCCCTACAATGAGCAGTTCTTC
>14|TRBV7-9|-|-|TRBJ2-7
CASSSTVLGSQQYF
TGTGCCAGCAGCTCTACAGTGTTAGGGTCCCAGCAGTACTTC
>13|TRBV2|TRBD1|-|TRBJ2-2
CVPGQGATGELFF
TGTGTACCCGGACAGGGGGCTACCGGGGAGCTGTTTTTT
>16|TRBV4-1|TRBD2|-|TRBJ2-1
CASSQEPGLVYNEQFF
TGCGCCAGCAGCCAGGAACCGGGACTAGTCTACAATGAGCAGTTCTTC
>15|TRBV6-6|-|-|TRBJ1-1
CASSYTGRGDTEAFF
TGTGCCAGCAGTTACACAGGCAGAGGTGACACTGAAGCTTTCTTT